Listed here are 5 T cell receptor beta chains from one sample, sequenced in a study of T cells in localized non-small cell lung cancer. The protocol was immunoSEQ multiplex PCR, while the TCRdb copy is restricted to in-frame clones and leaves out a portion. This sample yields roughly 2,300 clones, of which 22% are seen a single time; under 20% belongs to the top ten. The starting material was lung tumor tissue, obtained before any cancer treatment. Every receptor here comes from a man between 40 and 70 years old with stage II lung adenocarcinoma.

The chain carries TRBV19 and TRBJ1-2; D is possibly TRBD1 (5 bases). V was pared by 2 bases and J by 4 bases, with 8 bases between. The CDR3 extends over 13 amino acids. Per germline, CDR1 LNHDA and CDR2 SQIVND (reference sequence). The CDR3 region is CASSISQGYGYTF. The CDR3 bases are TGTGCCAGTAGTATATCGCAGGGCTATGGCTACACCTTC.

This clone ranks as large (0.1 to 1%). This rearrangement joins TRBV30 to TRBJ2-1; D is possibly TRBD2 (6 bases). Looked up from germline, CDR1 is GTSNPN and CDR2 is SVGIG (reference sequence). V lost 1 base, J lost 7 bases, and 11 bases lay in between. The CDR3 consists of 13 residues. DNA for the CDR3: TGTGCCTGGAGTGCAGGAGGGAGGAATGAGCAGTTCTTC. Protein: CAWSAGGRNEQFF.

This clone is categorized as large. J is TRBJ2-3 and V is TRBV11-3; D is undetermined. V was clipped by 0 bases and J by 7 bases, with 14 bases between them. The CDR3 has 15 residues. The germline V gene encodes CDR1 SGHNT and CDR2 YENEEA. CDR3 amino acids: CASSLDLDPPNTQYF. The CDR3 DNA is TGTGCCAGCAGCTTAGATCTCGACCCCCCTAATACGCAGTATTTT.

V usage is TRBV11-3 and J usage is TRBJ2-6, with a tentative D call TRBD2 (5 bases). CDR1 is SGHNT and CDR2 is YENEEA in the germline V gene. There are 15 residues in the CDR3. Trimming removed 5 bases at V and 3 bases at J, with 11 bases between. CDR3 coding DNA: TGTGCCAGCAGCCCCGGGGTGGGTGGGGCCAACGTCCTGACTTTC. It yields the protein CASSPGVGGANVLTF.

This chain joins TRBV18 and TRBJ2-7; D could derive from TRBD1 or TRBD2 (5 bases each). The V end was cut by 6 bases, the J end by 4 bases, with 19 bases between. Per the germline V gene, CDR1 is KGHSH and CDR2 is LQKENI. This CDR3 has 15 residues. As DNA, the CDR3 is TGTGCCAGCTCCCGGATGGGACGTAAAGAATACGAGCAGTACTTC. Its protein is CASSRMGRKEYEQYF. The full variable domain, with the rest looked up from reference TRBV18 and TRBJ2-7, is NAGVMQNPRHLVRRRGQEARLRCSPMKGHSHVYWYRQLPEEGLKFMVYLQKENIIDESGMPKERFSAEFPKEGPSILRIQQVVRGDSAAYFCASSRMGRKEYEQYFGPGTRLTVT.